Listed below are T cell receptor beta chains from one sample, sequenced in a study of shared clonotypes between healthy human individuals. The method was immunoSEQ multiplex PCR; TCRdb's version includes in-frame clones alone and lacks a portion of them. In the table there are about 2.1 million clones, roughly 91% of which are singletons. The sample taken for sequencing was naive CD8+ T cells from PBMCs. The receptors originated from a man between 18 and 35 years old in good health. Some clones in this sample may be carry-over from other donors' samples. Both conserved end residues are part of each CDR3. The D gene is left open where the match is weak. Clone size is given for some rows only: seen once, a few or many times, or a class if the clone is expanded.

abundance,d_gene,v_gene,j_gene,CDR3nt,CDR3aa
NA,TRBD1,TRBV5-1,TRBJ1-2,TGCGCCAGCAGCTTGGTACCTCGACAGGGGGCTAACTATGGCTACACCTTC,CASSLVPRQGANYGYTF
once,NA,TRBV2,TRBJ1-5,TGTGCCAGCAGGGAGCGCGGAGGCAATCAGCCCCAGCATTTT,CASRERGGNQPQHF
NA,NA,TRBV5-4,TRBJ1-4,TGTGCCAGCAGCTCCGGGGGAGGCCACCCGGAGGAAAAACTGTTTTTT,CASSSGGGHPEEKLFF
NA,TRBD2,TRBV9,TRBJ2-7,TGTGCCAGCAGCTCAAAACGGACTAGCGCCACCTACGAGCAGTACTTC,CASSSKRTSATYEQYF
NA,NA,TRBV19,TRBJ1-2,TGTGCCAGTAGTCGCCGACCGGAAGTCGCCGCACCCCATGGCTACACCTTC,CASSRRPEVAAPHGYTF
NA,NA,TRBV28,TRBJ2-4,TGTGCCAGCAGTTTATTTCGGGCGGCGGCCAAAAACATTCAGTACTTC,CASSLFRAAAKNIQYF
NA,TRBD1,TRBV18,TRBJ1-5,TGTGCCAGCTCACCACGGGACAGTGGGCAGCCCCAGCATTTT,CASSPRDSGQPQHF
NA,NA,TRBV7-9,TRBJ1-6,TGTGCCAGCAGCTTAGGAGCCAGAGGTCGAAATTCACCCCTCCACTTT,CASSLGARGRNSPLHF
NA,TRBD2,TRBV7-9,TRBJ2-5,TGTGCCAGCAGCTTGAGACGTGGACTAGCGGAAGAGACCCAGTACTTC,CASSLRRGLAEETQYF
NA,TRBD1,TRBV10-3,TRBJ1-2,TGTGCCATCAGTGAAACAGTCGCCAGGGGGGGCTATGGCTACACCTTC,CAISETVARGGYGYTF
NA,TRBD1,TRBV11-1,TRBJ1-4,TGTGCCAGCAGCACCCGACAGGGGGCAGATAATGAAAAACTGTTTTTT,CASSTRQGADNEKLFF
once,NA,TRBV20-1,TRBJ2-3,TGCAGTGCTGTCCCAGATACGCAGTATTTT,CSAVPDTQYF
NA,NA,TRBV9,TRBJ2-1,TGTGCCAGCAGCGCCCGGACAGAAGAGAATGAGCAGTTCTTC,CASSARTEENEQFF
NA,TRBD2,TRBV7-9,TRBJ2-5,TGTGCCAGCAGCCACCCAGGACTAGCGGGAGAAGAGACCCAGTACTTC,CASSHPGLAGEETQYF
NA,NA,TRBV7-9,TRBJ2-3,TGTGCCAGCAGCTTAGTCGTGCCAGCAGATACGCAGTATTTT,CASSLVVPADTQYF
NA,NA,TRBV28,TRBJ2-2,TGTGCCAGCAGTTTTATGGCAGCCGAGACTGGCGGGGAGCTGTTTTTT,CASSFMAAETGGELFF
NA,NA,TRBV5-1,TRBJ2-7,TGCGCCAGCAGCTCAGGGACTGAGGGGTTGATCTACGAGCAGTACTTC,CASSSGTEGLIYEQYF
NA,TRBD1,TRBV19,TRBJ1-3,TGTGCCAGTAGTATCCGGGACAGGGGCCCACTCTCTGGAAACACCATATATTTT,CASSIRDRGPLSGNTIYF
NA,TRBD1,TRBV27,TRBJ1-5,TGTGCCAGCAGCAACAGGGGTGCAAATCAGCCCCAGCATTTT,CASSNRGANQPQHF
NA,NA,TRBV14,TRBJ2-7,TGTGCCAGCAGCCCTATGGGTAACTCCTACGAGCAGTACTTC,CASSPMGNSYEQYF
NA,TRBD2,TRBV11-2,TRBJ2-3,TGTGCCAGCAGCATGCCGACTAGCCGATACACAGATACGCAGTATTTT,CASSMPTSRYTDTQYF
NA,TRBD2,TRBV18,TRBJ2-1,TGTGCCAGCTCACGTCAGTCTAGCGGGAGGGGACTGATATACAATGAGCAGTTCTTC,CASSRQSSGRGLIYNEQFF
NA,NA,TRBV2,TRBJ2-1,TGTGCCAGCCTTGACAGGCCCAGCTCCTACAATGAGCAGTTCTTC,CASLDRPSSYNEQFF
NA,NA,TRBV4-1,TRBJ1-1,TGCGCCAGCAGCCAAGCCCAGGGGTCCACGGCTGAAGCTTTCTTT,CASSQAQGSTAEAFF
NA,NA,TRBV5-5,TRBJ1-3,TGTGCCAGCAGCTTGGCCCCTCAGGGCCTCTCTGGAAACACCATATATTTT,CASSLAPQGLSGNTIYF
few,NA,TRBV11-2,TRBJ2-7,TGTGCCAGCAGCCTGGGGCTTTACGAGCAGTACTTC,CASSLGLYEQYF